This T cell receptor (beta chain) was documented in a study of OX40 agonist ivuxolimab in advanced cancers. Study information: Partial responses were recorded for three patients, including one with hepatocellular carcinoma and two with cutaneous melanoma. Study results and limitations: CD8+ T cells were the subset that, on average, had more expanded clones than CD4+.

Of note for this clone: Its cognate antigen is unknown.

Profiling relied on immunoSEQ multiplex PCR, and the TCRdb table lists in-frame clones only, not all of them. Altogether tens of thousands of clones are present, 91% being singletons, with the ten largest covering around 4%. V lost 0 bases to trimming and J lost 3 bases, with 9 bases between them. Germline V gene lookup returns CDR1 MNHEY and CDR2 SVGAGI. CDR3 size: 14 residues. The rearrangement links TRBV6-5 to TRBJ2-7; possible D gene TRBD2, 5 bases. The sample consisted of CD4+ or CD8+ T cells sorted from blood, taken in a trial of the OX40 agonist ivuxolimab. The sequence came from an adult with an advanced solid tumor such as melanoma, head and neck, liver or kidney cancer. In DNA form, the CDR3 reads TGTGCCAGCAGTTACTCTGAACGGGACTACGAGCAGTACTTC. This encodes CASSYSERDYEQYF.